A selection of T cell receptor beta chains follows, all from one sample in a study of cytomegalovirus exposure and HLA in healthy donors. Sequenced by immunoSEQ multiplex PCR; TCRdb stores in-frame clones only, minus some. The sample consists of 150,000 to 200,000 clones, roughly 86% of them appearing once. The sequenced sample was PBMCs. The receptors stem from a young woman in good health and CMV-seronegative. CDR3s leave out the opening cysteine and the closing phenylalanine or tryptophan.

V gene | CDR3 length | CDR3 protein
TRBV6-1 | 14 | ASSDKWGSMNTEAF
TRBV27 | 13 | ASSFNRPYQETQY
TRBV25-1 | 13 | ASSEFGGRTDTQY
TRBV20-1 | 9 | SAKRAVVHT
TRBV5-4 | 12 | ASSSRTTSYEQY
TRBV13 | 11 | ASRKPNADTQY
TRBV9 | 12 | ASSVGTVPSGYT
TRBV19 | 13 | ASSKPGQSSYEQY
TRBV10-3 | 12 | AIKAGTGTGEQY
TRBV5-1 | 12 | ASSFKDSPYEQY
TRBV5-1 | 12 | ASSQTQGAYGYT
TRBV19 | 14 | ASSVRTGGPYNEQF
TRBV19 | 15 | ASRTTHRTGNNYGYT
TRBV6-5 | 13 | ASSRDSRANYGYT
TRBV5-1 | 19 | ASSLESSGTSGRVGTDTQY
TRBV6-5 | 12 | ASSPTGKGNTIY
TRBV28 | 13 | ASSLSGIPNQPQH
TRBV7-2 | 13 | ASSLAWGPQETQY
TRBV30 | 13 | AWRQGMRTNEKLF
TRBV5-6 | 15 | ASSSTGTGLVNTEAF
TRBV15 | 13 | ATSSLTGLVYEQY
TRBV6-1 | 12 | ASSKDRTNYGYT
TRBV6-1 | 12 | ASRSGTGIYEQY
TRBV5-6 | 13 | ASSLHETVREKLF
TRBV1 | 13 | TRSSGRFESNEQF
TRBV11-2 | 11 | ASRDRLNTEAF
TRBV2 | 13 | ASSSLGQVNQPQH
TRBV6-1 | 12 | ASSLPGTPYEQY
TRBV7-9 | 13 | ASSPSGRLNTEAF
TRBV5-4 | 13 | ASSPGTSGIYEQY
TRBV2 | 15 | ASSADNGLAGANVLT
TRBV14 | 10 | ASSQGPLVQY
TRBV7-9 | 13 | ASSLASGSSYEQY
TRBV18 | 11 | ASSLRTSAEAF
TRBV6-5 | 14 | ASSYSSTEGDEKLF
TRBV2 | 12 | ASREIRGHTEAF
TRBV25-1 | 13 | ASSEPTGSYYGYT
TRBV6-6 | 14 | ASSYFRQGNTGELF
TRBV11-2 | 10 | ASSEGRLAGD
TRBV29-1 | 11 | SVDSGANYGYT
TRBV27 | 12 | ASSLMPGNTEAF
TRBV15 | 11 | ATSPTGNTEAF
TRBV4-2 | 13 | ASSQEEAMGTEAF
TRBV5-1 | 14 | ASSPGTGISAYEQY
TRBV6-5 | 13 | ASSYDSVSGNTIY